This T cell receptor (beta chain) was observed in a study of blood T cell repertoires in COVID-19. In the original processing: Using reference gene primer amplification, nucleated cell counts were estimated. The protocol was immunoSEQ multiplex PCR, while the TCRdb copy is restricted to in-frame clones and leaves out a portion. V and J calls and clone size follow that table, whereas D and trimming were derived from the DNA. Of 25,000 to 35,000 clones in the sample, 75% to 90% were seen once. This receptor was taken from a man in his 70s with active COVID-19. Sequences were obtained from peripheral blood.

CDR3 nucleotides: TGTGCCAGCAGTTTATGGGGCGAAGGGACAGGGGTAGACGAGCAGTACTTC. It encodes CASSLWGEGTGVDEQYF. The J gene is TRBJ2-7, the V gene TRBV28; 10 positions agree with TRBD1. With 0 bases clipped from V and 5 bases from J, the junction kept 10 bases outside the gene matches. The CDR3 is 17 amino acids. CDR1 and CDR2 from the germline V gene are MDHEN and SYDVKM.